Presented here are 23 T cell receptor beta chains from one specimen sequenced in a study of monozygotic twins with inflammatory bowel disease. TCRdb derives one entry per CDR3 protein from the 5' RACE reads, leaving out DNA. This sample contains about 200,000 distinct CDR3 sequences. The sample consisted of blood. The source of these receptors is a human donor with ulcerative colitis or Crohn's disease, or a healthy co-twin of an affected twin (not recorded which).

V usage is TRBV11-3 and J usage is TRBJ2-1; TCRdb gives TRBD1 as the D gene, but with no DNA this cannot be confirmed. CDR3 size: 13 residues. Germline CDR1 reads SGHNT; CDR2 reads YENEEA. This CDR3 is CASSLRGGDEQFF. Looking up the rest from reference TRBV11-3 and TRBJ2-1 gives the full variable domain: EAGVVQSPRYKIIEKKQPVAFWCNPISGHNTLYWYLQNLGQGPELLIRYENEEAVDDSQLPKDRFSAERLKGVDSTLKIQPAELGDSAVYLCASSLRGGDEQFFGPGTRLTVL.

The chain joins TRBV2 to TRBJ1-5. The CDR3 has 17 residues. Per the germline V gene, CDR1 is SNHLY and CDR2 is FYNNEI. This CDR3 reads CASSLGKISVSNQPQHF. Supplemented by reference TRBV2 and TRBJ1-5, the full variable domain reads EPEVTQTPSHQVTQMGQEVILRCVPISNHLYFYWYRQILGQKVEFLVSFYNNEISEKSEIFDDQFSVERPDGSNFTLKIRSTKLEDSAMYFCASSLGKISVSNQPQHFGDGTRLSIL.

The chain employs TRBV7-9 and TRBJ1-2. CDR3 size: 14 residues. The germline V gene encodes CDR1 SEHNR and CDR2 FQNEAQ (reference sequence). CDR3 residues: CASSLDSPKDGYTF.

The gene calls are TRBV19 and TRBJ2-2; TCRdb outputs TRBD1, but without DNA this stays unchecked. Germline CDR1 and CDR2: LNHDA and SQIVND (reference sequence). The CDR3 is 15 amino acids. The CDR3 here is CASSIRQGFAGELFF.

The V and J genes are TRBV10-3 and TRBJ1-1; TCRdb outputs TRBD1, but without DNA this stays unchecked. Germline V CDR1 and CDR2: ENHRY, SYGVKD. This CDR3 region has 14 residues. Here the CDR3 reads CAIKGGQGLSEAFF.

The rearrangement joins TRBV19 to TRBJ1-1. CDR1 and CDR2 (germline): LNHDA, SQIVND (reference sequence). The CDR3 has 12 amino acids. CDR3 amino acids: CASSNSNTEAFF.

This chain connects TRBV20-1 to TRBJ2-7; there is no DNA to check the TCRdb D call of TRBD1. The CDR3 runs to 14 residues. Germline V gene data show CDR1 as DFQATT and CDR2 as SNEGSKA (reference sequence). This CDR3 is CSASRLGQGYEQYF.

CDR3 in amino acids: CASSLAAGAHNEQFF. The chain combines TRBV7-9 with TRBJ2-1. Looked up from germline, CDR1 is SEHNR and CDR2 is FQNEAQ (reference sequence). The CDR3 extends over 15 amino acids.

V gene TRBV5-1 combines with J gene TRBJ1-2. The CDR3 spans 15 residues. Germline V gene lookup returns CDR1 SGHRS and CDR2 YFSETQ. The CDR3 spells CASSSVWGGADGYTF.

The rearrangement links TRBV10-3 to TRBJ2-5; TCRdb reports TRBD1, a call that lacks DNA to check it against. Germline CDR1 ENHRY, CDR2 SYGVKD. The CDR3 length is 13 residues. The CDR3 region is CAISRDSIETQYF.

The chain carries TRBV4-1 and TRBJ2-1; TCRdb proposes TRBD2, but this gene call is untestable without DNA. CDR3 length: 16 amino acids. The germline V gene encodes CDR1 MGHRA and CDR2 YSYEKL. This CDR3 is CASSQGGLAAYNEQFF.

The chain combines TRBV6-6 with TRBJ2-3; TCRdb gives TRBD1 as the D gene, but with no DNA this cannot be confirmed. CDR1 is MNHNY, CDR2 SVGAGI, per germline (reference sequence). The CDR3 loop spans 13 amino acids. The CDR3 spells CASYPAGALRQYF.

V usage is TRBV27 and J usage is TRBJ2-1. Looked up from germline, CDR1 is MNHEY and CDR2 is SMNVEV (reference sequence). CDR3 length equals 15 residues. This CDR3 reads CASSLSLGPYNEQFF.

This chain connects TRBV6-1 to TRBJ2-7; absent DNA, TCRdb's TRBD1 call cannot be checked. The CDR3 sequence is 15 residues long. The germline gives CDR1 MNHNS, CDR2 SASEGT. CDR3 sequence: CASILGTGRSYEQYF.

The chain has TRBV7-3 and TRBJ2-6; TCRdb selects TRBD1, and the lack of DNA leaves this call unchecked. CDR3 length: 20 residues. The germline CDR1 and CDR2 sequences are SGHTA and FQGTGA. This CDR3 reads CASSKGPRLLGYSGANVLTF.

The chain's CDR3 is CASSRTTGNYEQYF. The chain combines TRBV6-2 or TRBV6-3 with TRBJ2-7; TCRdb indicates TRBD1, and absent DNA this call remains unverified. Germline lookup yields CDR1 MNHEY and CDR2 SVGEGT. The CDR3 has 14 residues.

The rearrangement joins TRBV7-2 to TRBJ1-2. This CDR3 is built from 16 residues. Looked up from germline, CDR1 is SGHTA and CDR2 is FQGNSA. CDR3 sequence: CASSLAERGGVGGYTF.

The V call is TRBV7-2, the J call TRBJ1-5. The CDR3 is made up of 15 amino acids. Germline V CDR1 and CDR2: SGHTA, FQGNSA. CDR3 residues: CASSLAGNSNQPQHF.

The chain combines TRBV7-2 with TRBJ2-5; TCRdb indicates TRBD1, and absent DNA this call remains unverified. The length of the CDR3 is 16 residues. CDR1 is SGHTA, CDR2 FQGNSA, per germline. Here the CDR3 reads CASSLRPVGAGETQYF.

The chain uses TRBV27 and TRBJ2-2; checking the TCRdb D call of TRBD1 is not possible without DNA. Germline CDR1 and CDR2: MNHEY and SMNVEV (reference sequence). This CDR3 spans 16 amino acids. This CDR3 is CASSSNRPANTGELFF.

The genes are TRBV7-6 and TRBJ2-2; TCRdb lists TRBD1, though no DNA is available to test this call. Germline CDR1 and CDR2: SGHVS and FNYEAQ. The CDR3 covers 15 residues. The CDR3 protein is CASSLQDRGAGELFF.

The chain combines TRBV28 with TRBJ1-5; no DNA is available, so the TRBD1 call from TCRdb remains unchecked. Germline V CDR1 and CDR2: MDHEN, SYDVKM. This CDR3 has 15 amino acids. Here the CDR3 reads CASSLDSTPVRPQHF.

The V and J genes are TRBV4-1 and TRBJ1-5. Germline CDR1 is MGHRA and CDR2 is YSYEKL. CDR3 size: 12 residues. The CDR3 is CASSQGNQPQHF.